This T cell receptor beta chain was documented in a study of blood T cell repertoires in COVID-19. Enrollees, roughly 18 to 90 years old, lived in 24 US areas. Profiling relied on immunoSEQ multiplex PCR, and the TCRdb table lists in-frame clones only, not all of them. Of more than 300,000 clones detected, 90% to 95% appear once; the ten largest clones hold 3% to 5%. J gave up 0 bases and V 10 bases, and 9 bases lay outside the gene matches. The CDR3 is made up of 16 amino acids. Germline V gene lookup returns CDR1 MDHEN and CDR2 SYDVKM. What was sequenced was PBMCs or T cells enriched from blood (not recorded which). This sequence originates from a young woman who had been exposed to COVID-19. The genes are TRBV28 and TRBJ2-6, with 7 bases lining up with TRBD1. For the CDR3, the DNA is TGTGCCATCAGACAGGGTGGTAACTCTGGGGCCAACGTCCTGACTTTC. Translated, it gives CAIRQGGNSGANVLTF.